The 26 T cell receptor beta chains presented below share a single source sample, sequenced in a study of blood T cells in healthy people across ages. The second PCR ran roughly 6 to 11 cycles with a sample-barcoded 5' primer and J-beta primers. TCRdb passed the 5' RACE reads through MiXCR, listing each CDR3 protein once. In the table there are about 1.7 million distinct CDR3 sequences, 28% of which are singletons. The sample comprised blood. The receptors come from a woman aged 25 to 45 in good health.

This clonotype has only a few counts. This may be a read error, as it is one base from a much larger clone. V gene TRBV4-1 combines with J gene TRBJ2-5, with D possibly being TRBD1 (6 bases). V was trimmed by 4 bases and J by 5 bases, leaving 14 bases between them. Germline loops: CDR1 MGHRA, CDR2 YSYEKL. The CDR3 is 14 residues long. The CDR3 DNA is TGCGCCAGCAGCCGACAGGACAGAGGCGAGACCCAGTACTTC. It is translated as CASSRQDRGETQYF.

This clonotype was seen only a few times. CDR3 sequence reads: CASSDSDGYTF. In DNA, the CDR3 is TGTGCCAGCAGCGACAGTGATGGCTACACCTTC. The chain links TRBV3-1 to TRBJ1-2; the D gene is possibly TRBD1 (5 bases). CDR1 is LGHDT and CDR2 is YNNKEL in the germline V gene (reference sequence). Trimming cost V 5 bases and J 6 bases, with 7 bases left between them. CDR3 length equals 11 residues.

The chain combines TRBV18 with TRBJ1-5; D unresolved. V was pared by 1 base and J by 7 bases, with 11 bases between. Germline V gives CDR1 KGHSH, CDR2 LQKENI. The CDR3 contains 14 residues. CDR3 region: CASSPQKGGQPQHF. The DNA for the CDR3 is TGTGCCAGCTCACCACAAAAGGGTGGGCAGCCCCAGCATTTT. The whole variable domain, remainder taken from reference TRBV18 and TRBJ1-5, is NAGVMQNPRHLVRRRGQEARLRCSPMKGHSHVYWYRQLPEEGLKFMVYLQKENIIDESGMPKERFSAEFPKEGPSILRIQQVVRGDSAAYFCASSPQKGGQPQHFGDGTRLSIL.

This clonotype turned up a few times. The rearrangement joins TRBV29-1 to TRBJ1-1, with TRBD1 matching 8 bases. This CDR3 comprises 14 residues. Germline loops: CDR1 SQVTM, CDR2 ANQGSEA. The V gene end was trimmed by 5 bases and the J gene end by 2 bases; junction bases not matched to a gene: 7. In DNA form, the CDR3 reads TGCAGCGTTCCGTTACAGGGGGAAAACACTGAAGCTTTCTTT. This translates into CSVPLQGENTEAFF.

This clonotype occurred many times. The chain has TRBV28 and TRBJ2-7; 9 bases fit TRBD2. The V and J ends lost 8 bases and 5 bases, in that order; junction bases with no gene match: 10. This CDR3 region has 14 residues. Germline CDR1 is MDHEN and CDR2 is SYDVKM. DNA for the CDR3: TGTGCCAGCGGGACCGGGACTAGCCCCCACGAGCAGTACTTC. Translating it yields CASGTGTSPHEQYF.

The rearrangement joins TRBV7-3 to TRBJ2-5, with 7 bases fitting TRBD2. Germline-derived CDR1 and CDR2 are SGHTA and FQGTGA. The CDR3 sequence is 16 residues long. V lost 2 bases, J lost 2 bases, and 8 bases stayed unmatched. The CDR3 DNA reads as TGTGCCAGCAGCTTAGGGGGGACTAACGGACAAGAGACCCAGTACTTC. Protein sequence: CASSLGGTNGQETQYF.

V is TRBV6-2 or TRBV6-3 and J is TRBJ2-5; D unclear. Trimming shortened V by 7 bases and J by 11 bases, and 20 bases separated the two germline ends. The CDR3 is 13 residues long. Germline loops: CDR1 MNHEY, CDR2 SVGEGT. The CDR3: CASTDHPDTKQYF. CDR3 DNA: TGTGCCAGCACGGACCATCCCGATACGAAGCAGTACTTC.

The CDR3 coding sequence is TGCAGCGTTGACCGCACAGGGGGCGGTGAGCAGTTCTTC. Protein: CSVDRTGGGEQFF. The chain recombines TRBV29-1 with TRBJ2-1, with 9 bases aligning to TRBD1. Trimming removed 3 bases from V and 9 bases from J; junction bases left unmatched: 6. The CDR3 runs to 13 residues. Germline-derived CDR1 and CDR2 are SQVTM and ANQGSEA.

The chain links TRBV12-3 or TRBV12-4 to TRBJ2-1; the D gene is possibly TRBD2 (5 bases). Trimming left V 6 bases short and J 1 base short, with 13 bases between. This CDR3 contains 15 residues. CDR3 residues: CASRAPSGSYNEQFF. CDR3 DNA: TGTGCCAGCAGAGCCCCAAGCGGTTCCTACAATGAGCAGTTCTTC.

J is TRBJ2-2 and V is TRBV10-1; 10 nucleotides align to TRBD1. The V and J ends lost 6 bases and 3 bases, in that order; junction bases with no gene match: 4. In germline, CDR1 is WNHNN, CDR2 SYGVQD (reference sequence). This CDR3 comprises 15 residues. The chain's CDR3 is CASSKDRGHTGELFF. CDR3 bases: TGCGCCAGCAGCAAAGACAGGGGGCACACCGGGGAGCTGTTTTTT.

This clonotype turned up a few times. This chain links TRBV10-3 with TRBJ2-3; a possible D gene is TRBD1 (6 bases). From germline, CDR1 is ENHRY and CDR2 SYGVKD. V was pared by 4 bases and J by 1 base, with 6 bases between. The CDR3 loop spans 13 amino acids. CDR3 sequence reads: CAISGQGTDTQYF. CDR3 bases: TGTGCCATCAGTGGACAGGGCACAGATACGCAGTATTTT.

In the case of this clonotype: A read error is possible here, since a much larger clone lies one base away. The chain uses TRBV29-1 and TRBJ2-1, with a weak D call TRBD1 (6 bases). CDR3 length equals 14 residues. V dropped 3 bases and J dropped 6 bases, with 15 bases sitting between them. Germline V gives CDR1 SQVTM, CDR2 ANQGSEA. This chain's CDR3 is CSVERGGASNEQFF. DNA for the CDR3: TGCAGCGTTGAGCGTGGGGGCGCGAGCAATGAGCAGTTCTTC.

This clonotype has only a few counts. The genes are TRBV4-3 and TRBJ2-5; 7 nucleotides agree with TRBD2. The CDR3 covers 16 residues. Germline assignment: CDR1 LGHNA and CDR2 YSLEER. After removal of 4 bases from V and 2 bases from J, the junction contained 10 bases not matched to a gene. The CDR3 DNA follows: TGCGCCAGCAGCCCTGGCGCGGGGGAATGGCAAGAGACCCAGTACTTC. Amino acids: CASSPGAGEWQETQYF.

This clonotype turned up a few times. The rearrangement links TRBV10-2 to TRBJ2-1; either TRBD1 or TRBD2 may supply D (6 bases each). The CDR3 consists of 14 residues. Germline assignment: CDR1 WSHSY and CDR2 SAAADI. V was pared by 7 bases and J by 6 bases, with 16 bases between. In DNA, the CDR3 is TGCGCCAGCACGGTACAGGGAGGCCCCAATGAGCAGTTCTTC. Its translation: CASTVQGGPNEQFF.

As for this clonotype: At one end, the junction sequence differs from germline, possibly due to a read error. The chain has TRBV7-9 and TRBJ2-2, with TRBD2 identical over 7 bases. The CDR3 is made up of 15 amino acids. Per germline, CDR1 SEHNR and CDR2 FQNEAQ (reference sequence). As DNA, the CDR3 is TGTGCCAGCAGCTTCTCCGGGGGGTTGACCGGGGAGCCGTTTTTT. This gives the protein CASSFSGGLTGEPFF.

This clonotype appeared once. V gene TRBV3-1 combines with J gene TRBJ2-7, with unresolved D. Germline lookup yields CDR1 LGHDT and CDR2 YNNKEL (reference sequence). Trimming removed 0 bases from V and 3 bases from J, with 12 bases in between. The CDR3 length is 15 residues. The CDR3 region has the DNA TGTGCCAGCAGCCAAGATGGAAAGGTTCGCTACGAGCAGTACTTC. Translating it yields CASSQDGKVRYEQYF.

V usage is TRBV6-5 and J usage is TRBJ2-4, with D perhaps matching TRBD1 (5 bases). V was shortened by 10 bases and J by 0 bases, with 10 bases between the two germline ends. The CDR3 loop spans 13 amino acids. CDR1 is MNHEY, CDR2 SVGAGI, per germline. CDR3 loop: CATRTPAKNIQYF. Here the CDR3 DNA reads TGTGCCACCCGGACACCAGCCAAAAACATTCAGTACTTC.

This clonotype was recorded a few times. The chain couples TRBV29-1 to TRBJ2-7; D might be TRBD2 (5 bases). CDR3 length: 11 amino acids. Between the trimmed V and J ends, which lost 3 bases and 9 bases, there was a span of 12 bases. CDR1 is SQVTM, CDR2 ANQGSEA, per germline. This CDR3 is CSVEVLRGQYF. The CDR3 coding sequence is TGCAGCGTTGAGGTCCTCCGGGGGCAGTACTTC.

CDR3 in DNA: TGCAGCGCCCGGACAGGGGATGAGAATGAGCAGTTCTTC. This codes for CSARTGDENEQFF. The chain carries TRBV29-1 and TRBJ2-1, with TRBD1 matching over 9 bases. Germline values: CDR1 SQVTM, CDR2 ANQGSEA. V was pared by 7 bases and J by 7 bases, with 8 bases of the junction left unmatched. The length of the CDR3 is 13 residues.

This clonotype was recorded a few times. This chain links TRBV5-1 with TRBJ1-1, with 10 bases that match TRBD1. Losses at the gene ends were 3 bases for V and 5 bases for J; bases not matched to a gene: 4. Germline lookup yields CDR1 SGHRS and CDR2 YFSETQ. The CDR3 has 14 residues. This CDR3 is CASSSGTGETEAFF. CDR3 DNA sequence: TGCGCCAGCAGCTCCGGGACAGGGGAGACTGAAGCTTTCTTT. Based on the CDR3 plus reference TRBV5-1 and TRBJ1-1, the full variable domain is KAGVTQTPRYLIKTRGQQVTLSCSPISGHRSVSWYQQTPGQGLQFLFEYFSETQRNKGNFPGRFSGRQFSNSRSEMNVSTLELGDSALYLCASSSGTGETEAFFGQGTRLTVV.

The CDR3 DNA sequence: TGCGCCAGCTCTCTAGGGACGGGTTTAACTGAAGCTTTCTTT. Translating it yields CASSLGTGLTEAFF. The chain uses TRBV5-1 and TRBJ1-1; perhaps TRBD1 as D (5 bases). The germline V gene encodes CDR1 SGHRS and CDR2 YFSETQ. The CDR3 runs to 14 residues. Trimming took 7 bases from V and 5 from J, leaving 18 bases between them.

This chain links TRBV4-1 with TRBJ2-1; 10 positions match TRBD2. The CDR3 loop spans 17 amino acids. The V segment lost 4 bases and the J segment 7 bases; nucleotides outside the gene matches: 13. The germline gives CDR1 MGHRA, CDR2 YSYEKL. The CDR3 here is CASSPASASGGGNEQFF. The DNA of the CDR3 is TGCGCCAGCAGCCCAGCCTCGGCTAGCGGGGGTGGTAATGAGCAGTTCTTC.

This chain connects TRBV5-1 to TRBJ2-5; TRBD1 matches 8 bases. This CDR3 region has 14 residues. Germline-derived CDR1 and CDR2 are SGHRS and YFSETQ. Germline trimming cut 4 bases from V and 5 bases from J; bases unmatched to any gene: 7. This CDR3 is CASSIYRGRETQYF. Here the CDR3 DNA reads TGCGCCAGCAGCATATACAGGGGGAGGGAGACCCAGTACTTC.

This sequence joins TRBV10-1 and TRBJ2-1; 15 bases fit TRBD2. The germline gives CDR1 WNHNN, CDR2 SYGVQD (reference sequence). V shed 0 bases, J shed 8 bases, and the junction held 2 bases outside the gene matches. The length of the CDR3 is 16 residues. The CDR3 region is CASSESGLAGGDEQFF. As DNA, the CDR3 is TGCGCCAGCAGTGAGTCGGGACTAGCGGGAGGCGATGAGCAGTTCTTC.

This rearrangement joins TRBV7-2 to TRBJ2-5, with TRBD2 matching 14 bases. CDR3 length: 16 amino acids. The J segment lost 5 bases and the V segment lost 3 bases, leaving 5 bases of the junction unmatched. Germline loops: CDR1 SGHTA, CDR2 FQGNSA. CDR3 sequence reads: CASSLGLAGVMETQYF. The CDR3 nucleotides are TGTGCCAGCAGCTTGGGACTAGCGGGAGTTATGGAGACCCAGTACTTC.

A note on this clonotype: The germline gene is not matched at one end of the junction; a read error may be the cause. The chain recombines TRBV6-5 with TRBJ1-3, with a possible D match to TRBD1 (6 bases). Germline loops: CDR1 MNHEY, CDR2 SVGAGI. The CDR3 is 14 residues long. The CDR3 loop is CASSRGQAGNTVYF. The CDR3, as DNA: TGTGCCAGCAGCCGGGGACAAGCTGGAAACACCGTATATTTT.